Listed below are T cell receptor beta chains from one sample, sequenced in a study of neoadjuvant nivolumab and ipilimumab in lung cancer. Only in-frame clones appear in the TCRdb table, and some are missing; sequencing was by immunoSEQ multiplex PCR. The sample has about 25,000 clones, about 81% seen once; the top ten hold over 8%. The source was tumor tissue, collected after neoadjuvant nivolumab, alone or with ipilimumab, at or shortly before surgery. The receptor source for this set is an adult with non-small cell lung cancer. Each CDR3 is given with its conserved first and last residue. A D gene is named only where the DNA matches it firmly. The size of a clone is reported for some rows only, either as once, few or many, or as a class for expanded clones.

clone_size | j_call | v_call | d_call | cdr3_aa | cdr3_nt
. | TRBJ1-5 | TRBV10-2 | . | CASRQGTWDQPQHF | TGCGCCAGCAGGCAGGGAACGTGGGATCAGCCCCAGCATTTT
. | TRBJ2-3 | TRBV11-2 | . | CASSFGTEDTQYF | TGTGCCAGCAGCTTCGGGACTGAGGATACGCAGTATTTT
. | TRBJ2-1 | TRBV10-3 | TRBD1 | CAIRNQGADNEQFF | TGTGCCATCAGGAACCAGGGGGCGGACAATGAGCAGTTCTTC
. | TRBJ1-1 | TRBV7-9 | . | CASAGVLEAFF | TGTGCCAGCGCAGGGGTGCTTGAAGCTTTCTTT
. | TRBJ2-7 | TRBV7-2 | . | CASSSSARYEQYF | TGTGCCAGCAGCTCCTCGGCGCGATACGAGCAGTACTTC
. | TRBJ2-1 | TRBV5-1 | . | CASSLATPVVEQFF | TGCGCCAGCAGCTTAGCTACTCCCGTCGTTGAGCAGTTCTTC
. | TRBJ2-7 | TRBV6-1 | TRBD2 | CATREALSYSYEQYF | TGTGCCACCCGGGAGGCACTTTCCTACTCCTACGAGCAGTACTTC
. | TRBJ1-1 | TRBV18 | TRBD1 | CASSPRPDRDSEAFF | TGTGCCAGCTCTCCCCGGCCGGACAGGGACTCTGAAGCTTTCTTT
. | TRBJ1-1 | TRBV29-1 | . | CSVVHSGWNTEAFF | TGCAGCGTTGTCCATTCCGGGTGGAACACTGAAGCTTTCTTT
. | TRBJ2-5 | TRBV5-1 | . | CASSQGWGETQYF | TGCGCCAGCAGCCAGGGCTGGGGAGAGACCCAGTACTTC
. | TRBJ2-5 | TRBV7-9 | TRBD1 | CASSLGAGGLQETQYF | TGTGCCAGCAGCTTAGGGGCAGGGGGTTTGCAAGAGACCCAGTACTTC
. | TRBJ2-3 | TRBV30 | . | CAWSPGAWTQYF | TGTGCCTGGAGCCCCGGAGCCTGGACGCAGTATTTT
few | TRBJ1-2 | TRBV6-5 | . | CASSTGGGYTF | TGTGCCAGCAGTACAGGAGGGGGCTACACCTTC
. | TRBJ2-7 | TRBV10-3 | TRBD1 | CAISVLGQSYEQYF | TGTGCCATCAGTGTTTTGGGACAGTCCTACGAGCAGTACTTC
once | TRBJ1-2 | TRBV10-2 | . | CASSEWYGYTF | TGCGCCAGCAGTGAGTGGTATGGCTACACCTTC
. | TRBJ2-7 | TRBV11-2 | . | CASSSRQAHEQYF | TGTGCCAGCAGCTCTAGACAGGCCCACGAGCAGTACTTC
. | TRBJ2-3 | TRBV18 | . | CASSHSRSPTGSDTQYF | TGTGCCAGCTCCCACTCGCGGTCCCCCACGGGGTCAGATACGCAGTATTTT
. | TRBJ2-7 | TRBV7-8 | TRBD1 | CASTRDRGAYEQYF | TGTGCCAGCACTCGAGACAGGGGAGCCTACGAGCAGTACTTC
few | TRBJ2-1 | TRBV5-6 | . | CASSLVGTRRTNEQFF | TGTGCCAGCAGCTTGGTAGGAACCCGACGAACGAATGAGCAGTTCTTC
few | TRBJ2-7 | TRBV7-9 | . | CASSLEVPYEQYF | TGTGCCAGCAGCTTGGAGGTCCCCTACGAGCAGTACTTC